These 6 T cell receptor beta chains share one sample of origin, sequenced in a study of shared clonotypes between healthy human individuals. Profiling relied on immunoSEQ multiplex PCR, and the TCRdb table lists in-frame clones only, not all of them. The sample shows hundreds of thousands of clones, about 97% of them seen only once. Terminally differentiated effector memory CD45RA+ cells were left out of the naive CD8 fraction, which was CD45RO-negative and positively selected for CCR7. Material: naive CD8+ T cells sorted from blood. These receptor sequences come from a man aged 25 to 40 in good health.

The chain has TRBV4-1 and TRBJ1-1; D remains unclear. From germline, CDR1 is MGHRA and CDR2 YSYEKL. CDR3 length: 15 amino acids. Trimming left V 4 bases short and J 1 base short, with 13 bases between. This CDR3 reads CASSRGPRTNTEAFF. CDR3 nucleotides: TGCGCCAGCAGCCGAGGTCCCCGTACGAACACTGAAGCTTTCTTT.

The CDR3 spells CASRRYSTGTGGTEAFF. The CDR3 DNA follows: TGTGCCAGCAGACGTTACTCTACCGGGACAGGGGGCACTGAAGCTTTCTTT. V and J are TRBV2 and TRBJ1-1; 11 nucleotides match TRBD1. Germline assignment: CDR1 SNHLY and CDR2 FYNNEI. The length of the CDR3 is 17 residues. The trim removed 6 bases at V and 4 bases at J, leaving 13 bases unmatched.

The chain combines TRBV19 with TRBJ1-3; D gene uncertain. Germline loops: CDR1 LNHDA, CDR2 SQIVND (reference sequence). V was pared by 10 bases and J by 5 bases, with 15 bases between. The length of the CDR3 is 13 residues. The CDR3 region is CAIATVARNTIYF. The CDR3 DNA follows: TGTGCCATTGCGACTGTCGCTAGAAACACCATATATTTT.

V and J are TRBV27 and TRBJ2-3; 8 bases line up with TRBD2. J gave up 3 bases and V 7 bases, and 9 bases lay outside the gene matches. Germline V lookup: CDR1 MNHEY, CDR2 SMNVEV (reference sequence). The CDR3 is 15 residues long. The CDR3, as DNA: TGTGCCAGCACCACTTTAGCGGGATCGACAGATACGCAGTATTTT. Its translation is CASTTLAGSTDTQYF.

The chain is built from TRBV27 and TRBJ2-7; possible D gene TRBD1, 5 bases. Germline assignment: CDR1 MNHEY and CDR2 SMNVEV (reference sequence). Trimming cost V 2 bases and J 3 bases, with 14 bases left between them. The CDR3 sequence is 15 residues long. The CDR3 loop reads CASSLGPQGYYEQYF. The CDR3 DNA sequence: TGTGCCAGCAGTTTAGGGCCGCAGGGATACTACGAGCAGTACTTC.

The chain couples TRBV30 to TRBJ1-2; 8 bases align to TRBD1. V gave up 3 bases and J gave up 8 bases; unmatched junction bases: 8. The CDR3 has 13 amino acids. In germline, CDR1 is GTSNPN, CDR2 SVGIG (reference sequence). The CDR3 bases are TGTGCCTGGAGCGGACAGGGCGGTCACGGCTACACCTTC. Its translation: CAWSGQGGHGYTF.